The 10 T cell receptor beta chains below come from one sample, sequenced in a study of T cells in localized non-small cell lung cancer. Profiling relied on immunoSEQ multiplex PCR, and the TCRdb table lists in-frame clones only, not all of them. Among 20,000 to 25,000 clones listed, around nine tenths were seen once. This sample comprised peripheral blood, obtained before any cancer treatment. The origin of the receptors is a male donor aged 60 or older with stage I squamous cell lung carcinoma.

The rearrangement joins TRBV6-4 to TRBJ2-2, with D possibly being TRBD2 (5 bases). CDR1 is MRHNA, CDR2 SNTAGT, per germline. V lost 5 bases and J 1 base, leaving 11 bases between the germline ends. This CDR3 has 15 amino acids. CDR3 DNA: TGTGCCAGCAGTCAAGTCGCGGGGAACACCGGGGAGCTGTTTTTT. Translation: CASSQVAGNTGELFF.

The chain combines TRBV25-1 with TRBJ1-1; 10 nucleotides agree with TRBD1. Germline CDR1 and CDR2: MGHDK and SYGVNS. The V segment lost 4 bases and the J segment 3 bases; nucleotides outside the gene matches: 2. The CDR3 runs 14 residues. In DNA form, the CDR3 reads TGTGCCAGCAGTGGACAGGGGGCATACACTGAAGCTTTCTTT. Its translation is CASSGQGAYTEAFF.

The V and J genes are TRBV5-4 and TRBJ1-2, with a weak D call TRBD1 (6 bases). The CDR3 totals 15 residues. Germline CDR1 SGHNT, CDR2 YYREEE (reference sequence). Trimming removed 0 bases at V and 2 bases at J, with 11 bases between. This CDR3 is CASSLESGQNYGYTF. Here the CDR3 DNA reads TGTGCCAGCAGCTTGGAATCAGGACAGAACTATGGCTACACCTTC.

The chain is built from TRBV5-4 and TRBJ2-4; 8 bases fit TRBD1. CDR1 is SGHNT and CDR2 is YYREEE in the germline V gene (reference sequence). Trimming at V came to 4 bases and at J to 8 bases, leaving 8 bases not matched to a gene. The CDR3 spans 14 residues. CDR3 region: CASSPGQADDIQYF. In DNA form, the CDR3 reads TGTGCCAGCAGCCCGGGACAGGCGGACGACATTCAGTACTTC.

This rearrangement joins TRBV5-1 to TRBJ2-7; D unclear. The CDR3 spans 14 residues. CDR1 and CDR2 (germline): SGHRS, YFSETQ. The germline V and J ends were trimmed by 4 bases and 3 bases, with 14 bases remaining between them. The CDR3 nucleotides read TGCGCCAGCAGCCTTACTCTAACGGGCTACGAGCAGTACTTC. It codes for CASSLTLTGYEQYF.

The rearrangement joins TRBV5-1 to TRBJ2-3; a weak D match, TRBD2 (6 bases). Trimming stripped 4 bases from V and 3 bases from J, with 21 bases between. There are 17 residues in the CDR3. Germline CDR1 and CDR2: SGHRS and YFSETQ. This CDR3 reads CASSRRPDGGGTDTQYF. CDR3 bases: TGCGCCAGCAGCCGTCGGCCCGACGGTGGGGGGACAGATACGCAGTATTTT.

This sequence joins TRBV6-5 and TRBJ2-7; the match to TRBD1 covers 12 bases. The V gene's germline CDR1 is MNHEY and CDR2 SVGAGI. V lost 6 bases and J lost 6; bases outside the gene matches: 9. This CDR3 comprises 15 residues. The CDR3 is CASRSEGQGAREQYF. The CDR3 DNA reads TGTGCCAGCAGGTCTGAGGGACAGGGGGCTCGCGAGCAGTACTTC.

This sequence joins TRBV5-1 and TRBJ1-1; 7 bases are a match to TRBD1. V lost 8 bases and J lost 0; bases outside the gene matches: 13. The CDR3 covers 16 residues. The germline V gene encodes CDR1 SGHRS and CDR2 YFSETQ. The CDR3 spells CASKATTGLMNTEAFF. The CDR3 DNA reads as TGCGCCAGTAAAGCTACGACAGGGCTAATGAACACTGAAGCTTTCTTT.

The chain's CDR3 is CASSPDRANYGYTF. The CDR3 region has the DNA TGTGCCAGCTCACCTGACAGAGCTAACTATGGCTACACCTTC. This chain links TRBV18 with TRBJ1-2, with TRBD1 as a possible D gene (5 bases). The V gene's germline CDR1 is KGHSH and CDR2 LQKENI. The CDR3 is 14 amino acids. Trimming took 3 bases from V and 0 from J, leaving 8 bases between them.

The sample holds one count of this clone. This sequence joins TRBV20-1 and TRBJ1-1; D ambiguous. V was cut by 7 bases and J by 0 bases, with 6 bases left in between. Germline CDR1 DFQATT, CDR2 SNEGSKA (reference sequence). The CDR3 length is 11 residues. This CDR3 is CSVPVNTEAFF. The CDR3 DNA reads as TGCAGTGTTCCAGTGAACACTGAAGCTTTCTTT.